The T cell receptor beta chain described here comes from a study of blood T cell repertoires in COVID-19. The method was immunoSEQ multiplex PCR; TCRdb's version includes in-frame clones alone and lacks a portion of them. The sample holds over 150,000 clones; 75% to 85% are singletons and the top ten take around 3.2%. Trimming removed 5 bases from V and 1 base from J, with 11 bases in between. Per the germline V gene, CDR1 is SQVTM and CDR2 is ANQGSEA. CDR3 length: 13 amino acids. The origin of this receptor is an older woman who had recovered from COVID-19. The specimen was PBMCs or T cells enriched from blood (not recorded which). The V gene is TRBV29-1, the J gene TRBJ2-5, with D possibly matching TRBD2 (5 bases). Written as DNA, the CDR3 is TGCAGCGTTTCTCCAGCGGCCCAAGAGACCCAGTACTTC. Amino acid sequence: CSVSPAAQETQYF.